Presented here are 30 T cell receptor beta chains from one specimen sequenced in a study of sequential checkpoint blockade in melanoma. Sequenced by immunoSEQ multiplex PCR; TCRdb stores in-frame clones only, minus some. This table has 21,000 or so clones, more than 80% appearing once. Stated treatment: randomized to nivolumab then ipilimumab (arm A) or the reverse (arm B). This specimen was CD8+ T cells sorted from blood (inferred from file names), taken from a patient given nivolumab and ipilimumab in sequence. These receptors all come from a human donor with melanoma.

The chain employs TRBV5-4 and TRBJ1-5; no clear D. Germline lookup yields CDR1 SGHNT and CDR2 YYREEE (reference sequence). The CDR3 has 13 amino acids. The V and J ends lost 0 bases and 6 bases respectively, with 7 bases between them. CDR3 coding DNA: TGTGCCAGCAGCTTGGAGCGGGGTCAGCCCCAGCATTTT. Its translation: CASSLERGQPQHF. The full variable domain, completed using reference TRBV5-4 and TRBJ1-5, is ETGVTQSPTHLIKTRGQQVTLRCSSQSGHNTVSWYQQALGQGPQFIFQYYREEENGRGNFPPRFSGLQFPNYSSELNVNALELDDSALYLCASSLERGQPQHFGDGTRLSIL.

The chain carries TRBV6-5 and TRBJ2-7, with a tentative D call TRBD2 (6 bases). Trimming removed 0 bases at V and 4 bases at J, with 13 bases between. The CDR3 has 15 amino acids. From germline, CDR1 is MNHEY and CDR2 SVGAGI. In nucleotides, the CDR3 is TGTGCCAGCAGTTACTCAGGGCGGAGGGCTTACGAGCAGTACTTC. Translating it yields CASSYSGRRAYEQYF.

The chain employs TRBV12-2 and TRBJ2-1; the table's D gene call, TRBD2, was not cross checked with the DNA. TRBV12-2 is listed as a pseudogene. This CDR3 comprises 17 residues. CDR3 protein: CASRLIGLREGRNEQFF. CDR3 sequence (DNA): TGTGCAAGTCGCTTAATTGGGCTTCGGGAGGGCCGCAATGAGCAGTTCTTC.

V is TRBV4-3 and J is TRBJ2-7; D is perhaps TRBD1 (5 bases). The CDR3 consists of 13 residues. In germline, CDR1 is LGHNA, CDR2 YSLEER. V lost 3 bases, J lost 4 bases, and 10 bases lay in between. The CDR3 nucleotides read TGCGCCAGCAGCCAGGCCCAGGGATACGAGCAGTACTTC. It encodes CASSQAQGYEQYF.

CDR3 amino acids: CASSLHGQGRQPQHF. CDR3 coding DNA: TGTGCCAGCAGCTTACATGGACAGGGTAGGCAGCCCCAGCATTTT. This chain connects TRBV5-5 to TRBJ1-5; TRBD1 aligns across 8 bases. Trimming removed 2 bases from V and 7 bases from J; junction bases left unmatched: 8. In germline, CDR1 is SGHKS, CDR2 YYEKEE (reference sequence). This CDR3 is built from 15 residues.

This clone was seen a few times. The chain is built from TRBV11-3 and TRBJ2-1; TRBD2 matches at 11 bases. The CDR3 totals 18 residues. In germline, CDR1 is SGHNT, CDR2 YENEEA. After removal of 1 base from V and 2 bases from J, the junction contained 7 bases not matched to a gene. CDR3 amino acids: CASSLVASSGGPYNEQFF. The CDR3, as DNA: TGTGCCAGCAGCTTAGTAGCGTCTAGCGGGGGGCCCTACAATGAGCAGTTCTTC.

In the case of this clone: This sample also contains other DNA sequences that code for the same CDR3. J is TRBJ2-7 and V is TRBV6-5; D is possibly TRBD1 (6 bases). The germline V gene encodes CDR1 MNHEY and CDR2 SVGAGI. CDR3 length equals 13 residues. Trimming took 0 bases from V and 6 from J, leaving 9 bases between them. Here the CDR3 DNA reads TGTGCCAGCAGTTACTCCGGGACATCCGAGCAGTACTTC. It codes for CASSYSGTSEQYF.

This sequence joins TRBV20-1 and TRBJ1-2, with D unresolved. Trimming cost V 5 bases and J 4 bases, with 5 bases left between them. The CDR3 covers 10 residues. CDR1 is DFQATT, CDR2 SNEGSKA, per germline (reference sequence). CDR3 in amino acids: CSARSYGYTF. Written as DNA, the CDR3 is TGCAGTGCTCGGTCCTATGGCTACACCTTC.

This chain uses TRBV4-3 with TRBJ2-2; 7 nucleotides align to TRBD1. J gave up 7 bases and V 0 bases, and 11 bases lay outside the gene matches. The CDR3 totals 17 residues. Germline-derived CDR1 and CDR2 are LGHNA and YSLEER. CDR3 residues: CASSQETGVFSIGELFF. CDR3 bases: TGCGCCAGCAGCCAAGAAACAGGGGTGTTTAGTATCGGGGAGCTGTTTTTT.

This chain connects TRBV30 to TRBJ1-1; D is perhaps TRBD1 (6 bases). This CDR3 spans 13 amino acids. The V and J ends lost 3 bases and 3 bases respectively, with 11 bases between them. Germline lookup yields CDR1 GTSNPN and CDR2 SVGIG (reference sequence). CDR3: CAWSRDIDTEAFF. The DNA for the CDR3 is TGTGCCTGGAGCCGGGACATTGACACTGAAGCTTTCTTT.

The J gene is TRBJ1-2, the V gene TRBV5-4; D remains ambiguous. Between the trimmed V and J ends, which lost 0 bases and 8 bases, there was a span of 11 bases. The germline CDR1 and CDR2 sequences are SGHNT and YYREEE (reference sequence). The CDR3 is 13 residues long. The CDR3 is CASSLDEGFGYTF. In nucleotides, the CDR3 is TGTGCCAGCAGCTTGGATGAGGGTTTCGGCTACACCTTC.

This rearrangement joins TRBV13 to TRBJ2-7; D gene unclear. The CDR3 covers 13 residues. Germline CDR1 reads PRHDT; CDR2 reads FYEKMQ (reference sequence). Trimming took off 5 bases at V and 4 bases at J, with 12 bases between the two ends. The CDR3 loop is CASSISTAYEQYF. The CDR3 DNA is TGTGCCAGCAGCATCTCAACAGCTTACGAGCAGTACTTC.

The chain combines TRBV5-5 with TRBJ1-1, with D tentatively TRBD1 (5 bases). The CDR3 length is 14 residues. CDR1 is SGHKS, CDR2 YYEKEE, per germline (reference sequence). The germline V and J ends were trimmed by 0 bases and 5 bases, with 11 bases remaining between them. The CDR3 sequence is CASSLVPGRTEAFF. CDR3 sequence (DNA): TGTGCCAGCAGCTTGGTGCCAGGGAGGACTGAAGCTTTCTTT.

V usage is TRBV28 and J usage is TRBJ2-7; no clear D gene. Germline assignment: CDR1 MDHEN and CDR2 SYDVKM. Trimming took off 5 bases at V and 2 bases at J, with 19 bases between the two ends. This CDR3 spans 16 amino acids. The chain's CDR3 is CASSTSVAQLTYEQYF. The CDR3 nucleotides are TGTGCCAGCAGTACCAGCGTCGCACAACTCACCTACGAGCAGTACTTC.

The chain couples TRBV6-1 to TRBJ2-5, with D maybe TRBD1 (6 bases). The tail of the sequence fits TRBJ2-7 better, so the J call may be wrong. Germline CDR1 is MNHNS and CDR2 is SASEGT. This CDR3 is built from 15 residues. CDR3 DNA: TGTGCCAGGGGATACCGACGGGACACGAAATGCGAGCAGTACTTC. This codes for CARGYRRDTKCEQYF.

This clone was picked up a small number of times. The V call is TRBV7-8, the J call TRBJ1-5, with a tentative D call TRBD1 (6 bases). The germline V and J ends were trimmed by 4 bases and 3 bases, with 19 bases remaining between them. This CDR3 has 17 amino acids. From germline, CDR1 is SGHVS and CDR2 FQNEAQ. CDR3 nucleotide sequence: TGTGCCAGCAGCTCCACGACAGGATTGGGAGTCAATCAGCCCCAGCATTTT. Protein: CASSSTTGLGVNQPQHF.

The chain links TRBV28 to TRBJ2-5; TRBD2 might be the D (7 bases). CDR1 is MDHEN and CDR2 is SYDVKM in the germline V gene. Trimming removed 6 bases from V and 4 bases from J, with 24 bases in between. The CDR3 runs 17 residues. DNA for the CDR3: TGTGCCAGCAGCCATTTGGGGGGGCGAGTGGTTGGAGAGACCCAGTACTTC. Protein sequence: CASSHLGGRVVGETQYF. The variable domain in full, completed from reference TRBV28 and TRBJ2-5, reads DVKVTQSSRYLVKRTGEKVFLECVQDMDHENMFWYRQDPGLGLRLIYFSYDVKMKEKGDIPEGYSVSREKKERFSLILESASTNQTSMYLCASSHLGGRVVGETQYFGPGTRLLVL.

Sample share makes this clone medium-sized. The junction and the germline gene differ at one end; a read error may be behind it. This chain joins TRBV19 and TRBJ2-1; possible D gene TRBD1, 6 bases. CDR1 LNHDA and CDR2 SQIVND come from the germline V gene (reference sequence). The CDR3 totals 10 residues. The CDR3 is CASSNREFIF. In nucleotides, the CDR3 is TGTGCCAGTAGTAACAGGGAGTTTATCTTC. Based on the CDR3 plus reference TRBV19 and TRBJ2-1, the full variable domain is DGGITQSPKYLFRKEGQNVTLSCEQNLNHDAMYWYRQDPGQGLRLIYYSQIVNDFQKGDIAEGYSVSREKKESFPLTVTSAQKNPTAFYLCASSNREFIFGPGTRLTVL.

This clone was observed a few times. V and J are TRBV7-6 and TRBJ2-5, with TRBD1 matching over 9 bases. The V and J ends lost 4 bases and 4 bases, in that order; junction bases with no gene match: 7. The CDR3 spans 15 residues. Germline assignment: CDR1 SGHVS and CDR2 FNYEAQ. CDR3 in DNA: TGTGCCAGCAGCTCCTGGACAGGGGCGGCAGAGACCCAGTACTTC. Translation: CASSSWTGAAETQYF.

V gene TRBV30 combines with J gene TRBJ2-7; maybe TRBD1 (6 bases). CDR3 length equals 14 residues. Trimming shortened V by 4 bases and J by 0 bases, and 13 bases separated the two germline ends. Germline values: CDR1 GTSNPN, CDR2 SVGIG (reference sequence). This chain's CDR3 is CAWNNRAHSYEQYF. The CDR3 DNA reads as TGTGCCTGGAATAACAGGGCCCACTCCTACGAGCAGTACTTC. Using reference TRBV30 and TRBJ2-7 for the parts outside the CDR3, the full variable domain is SQTIHQWPATLVQPVGSPLSLECTVEGTSNPNLYWYRQAAGRGLQLLFYSVGIGQISSEVPQNLSASRPQDRQFILSSKKLLLSDSGFYLCAWNNRAHSYEQYFGPGTRLTVT.

The chain recombines TRBV10-3 with TRBJ1-1, with D maybe TRBD1 (6 bases). Germline V gene sequence: CDR1 ENHRY, CDR2 SYGVKD. CDR3 length: 13 amino acids. Trimming took 0 bases from V and 8 from J, leaving 10 bases between them. CDR3 loop: CAISESRGLEAFF. Written as DNA, the CDR3 is TGTGCCATCAGTGAGTCGAGGGGGTTGGAAGCTTTCTTT.

This chain joins TRBV19 and TRBJ1-1; a weak D match, TRBD1 (5 bases). V was pared by 3 bases and J by 1 base, with 9 bases between. This CDR3 has 14 amino acids. CDR1 is LNHDA and CDR2 is SQIVND in the germline V gene (reference sequence). This CDR3 is CASSILGGNTEAFF. The DNA of the CDR3 is TGTGCCAGTAGTATTTTGGGGGGGAACACTGAAGCTTTCTTT.

This chain uses TRBV7-8 with TRBJ1-3; D perhaps matches TRBD1 (5 bases). CDR1 is SGHVS, CDR2 FQNEAQ, per germline. Trimming stripped 2 bases from V and 0 bases from J, with 8 bases between. CDR3 size: 15 residues. For the CDR3, the DNA is TGTGCCAGCAGCTTATGGGGCGGCTCTGGAAACACCATATATTTT. Its protein is CASSLWGGSGNTIYF. Variable domain in full (rest from reference TRBV7-8 and TRBJ1-3): GAGVSQSPRYKVAKRGQDVALRCDPISGHVSLFWYQQALGQGPEFLTYFQNEAQLDKSGLPSDRFFAERPEGSVSTLKIQRTQQEDSAVYLCASSLWGGSGNTIYFGEGSWLTVV.

The chain couples TRBV5-6 to TRBJ1-1, with a weak D call TRBD1 (6 bases). Trimming stripped 0 bases from V and 5 bases from J, with 17 bases between. The CDR3 is 16 residues long. Germline values: CDR1 SGHDT, CDR2 YYEEEE. The CDR3 DNA sequence: TGTGCCAGCAGCTTGGTGGGAGTGGGGGCAGGGACTGAAGCTTTCTTT. Translation gives CASSLVGVGAGTEAFF.

The DNA for the CDR3 is TGTGCCAGCATCGGACCGGGACAGGACATCTACGAGCAGTACTTC. Protein product: CASIGPGQDIYEQYF. The V and J genes are TRBV6-6 and TRBJ2-7; 8 positions match TRBD1. J lost 3 bases, V lost 7 bases, and 11 bases had no gene match. This CDR3 has 15 amino acids. CDR1 and CDR2 (germline): MNHNY, SVGAGI (reference sequence).

This sequence joins TRBV28 and TRBJ1-1, with TRBD1 matching over 8 bases. This CDR3 has 14 amino acids. Trimming cost V 5 bases and J 5 bases; bases outside gene matches: 7. The germline V gene encodes CDR1 MDHEN and CDR2 SYDVKM. The CDR3 coding sequence is TGTGCCAGCAGTGTAATGACAGGGGTTACTGAAGCTTTCTTT. It encodes CASSVMTGVTEAFF.

V usage is TRBV28 and J usage is TRBJ1-2; D unclear. The V and J ends lost 4 bases and 4 bases respectively, with 19 bases between them. Germline CDR1 reads MDHEN; CDR2 reads SYDVKM. This CDR3 has 16 residues. CDR3 bases: TGTGCCAGCAGTTCCCCCCGGGGAGCGCCGGGCTATGGCTACACCTTC. It codes for CASSSPRGAPGYGYTF.

The chain combines TRBV10-2 with TRBJ2-2, with TRBD2 identical over 12 bases. This CDR3 region has 16 residues. Germline V gives CDR1 WSHSY, CDR2 SAAADI. V shed 4 bases and J 2 bases; nucleotides not matched to a gene: 2. The CDR3 spells CASSGGLAGNTGELFF. CDR3 sequence (DNA): TGCGCCAGCAGTGGGGGACTAGCGGGTAACACCGGGGAGCTGTTTTTT.

This chain connects TRBV28 to TRBJ2-7; D unclear. Germline CDR1 and CDR2: MDHEN and SYDVKM. Trimming removed 1 base from V and 4 bases from J, with 8 bases in between. CDR3 size: 13 residues. This chain's CDR3 is CASSLFLSYEQYF. DNA for the CDR3: TGTGCCAGCAGTTTATTTTTGAGTTACGAGCAGTACTTC.

The chain carries TRBV10-3 and TRBJ1-1, with D unclear. CDR1 and CDR2 from the germline V gene are ENHRY and SYGVKD. Trimming removed 6 bases from V and 1 base from J, with 12 bases in between. The CDR3 totals 14 residues. The CDR3 here is CAIRGLLGNTEAFF. CDR3 DNA sequence: TGTGCCATCAGGGGCCTTCTCGGGAACACTGAAGCTTTCTTT.